The source of this T cell receptor (beta chain) is a study of response to subunit inactivated influenza vaccine (dated by TCRdb to between 2018 and 2020). Turning to the overall study: The study used deep quantitative T cell receptor repertoire profiling to track responses to a trivalent subunit inactivated influenza vaccine. Here is what the overall study found, with its caveats: The authors suggested that each seasonal influenza vaccination may recruit only a limited number of new T cells.

Taken from the germline V gene (reference sequence), the CDR1 and CDR2 loops are DFQATT and SNEGSKA. The CDR3 runs 13 residues from the cysteine to the phenylalanine. Only the CDR3 DNA stays, 39 bases, in frame from base 1. A distance of 13 bases separates the germline ends of V and J, which lose 6 bases and 4 bases respectively. This clonotype turned up a few times. Its antigen remains undetermined. No much larger clone is present one base from it, and per-base qualities are unavailable. The receptor library was made with RT-PCR. Sequencing was performed on an Illumina HiSeq 2500. In TCRdb, the public reads were trimmed at Q25 with fastp and aligned with MiXCR, with productive beta chains retained. Rows are combined by CDR3 protein, so each entry shows the most common genes and DNA. This sample holds around 790,000 distinct CDR3 sequences; less than 25% were observed only once. The ten most abundant clones make up approximately 10% of the sample.

This sample comprised PBMCs from blood, obtained more than 4 days after vaccination. The receptor chain draws on TRBV20-1 and TRBJ2-1; the D gene remains uncertain. This TCR came from a man aged 50-59 years who received an inactivated influenza vaccine. Donor details come from another sample of the same person, matched by shared clones. The nucleotide sequence is TGCAGTGCCGACGGAACGATATACAATGAGCAGTTCTTC. Its translation reads: CSADGTIYNEQFF.